Below, 18 T cell receptor beta chains from the same sample are listed, as sequenced in a study of a mutant IDH1 vaccine in newly diagnosed glioma. The repertoire was sequenced with immunoSEQ multiplex PCR; TCRdb's copy has only in-frame clones and lacks some. The repertoire holds 43,000 or so clones, with 70% to 85% as singletons. Their specific antigens are unknown. Stated time point: week 23, last vaccination. In every dose of vaccine, 300 ug of mutant IDH1 20-mer peptide was given alongside topical imiquimod. Specimen: PBMCs, collected from a glioma patient whose treatment included an IDH1 peptide vaccine. The receptors were sampled from a woman aged 18-30 years with glioma. Some clones in this sample may be carry-over from other donors' samples.

With respect to this clone: A read error may account for a junction end that differs from germline. V gene TRBV7-2 combines with J gene TRBJ2-5; possibly TRBD2 for D (5 bases). CDR1 SGHTA and CDR2 FQGNSA come from the germline V gene. The CDR3 sequence is 15 residues long. Here the CDR3 reads CASSPDILRGKAFNF. The CDR3 nucleotides are TGTGCCAGCAGCCCCGACATTCTCCGGGGTAAGGCCTTTAACTTC.

The chain has TRBV6-6 and TRBJ1-1, with D possibly being TRBD1 (5 bases). V lost 5 bases, J lost 4 bases, and 14 bases lay in between. The length of the CDR3 is 14 residues. Germline V gene lookup returns CDR1 MNHNY and CDR2 SVGAGI (reference sequence). The CDR3 reads CASSLRGVPTEAFF. CDR3 nucleotide sequence: TGTGCCAGCAGTCTCCGGGGCGTCCCCACTGAAGCTTTCTTT.

The gene calls are TRBV4-3 and TRBJ2-7; TRBD1 matches 7 bases. J was trimmed by 0 bases and V by 4 bases; bases with no gene match: 3. Per the germline V gene, CDR1 is LGHNA and CDR2 is YSLEER. The CDR3 runs 14 residues. The CDR3 DNA reads TGCGCCAGCAGCCGGGACAGCCTCTCCTACGAGCAGTACTTC. Translated, it gives CASSRDSLSYEQYF.

This chain connects TRBV20-1 to TRBJ2-5; D gene uncertain. V gave up 0 bases and J gave up 7 bases, with 6 bases separating them. The germline V gene encodes CDR1 DFQATT and CDR2 SNEGSKA (reference sequence). The CDR3 sequence is 11 residues long. The CDR3: CSAREWGTQYF. CDR3 nucleotides: TGCAGTGCTAGAGAGTGGGGGACCCAGTACTTC.

This chain joins TRBV4-2 and TRBJ1-1; D is unclear. This CDR3 is built from 15 residues. Per germline, CDR1 LGHNA and CDR2 YNFKEQ. Trimming took 3 bases from V and 1 from J, leaving 12 bases between them. The CDR3: CASSQNTPENTEAFF. Here the CDR3 DNA reads TGTGCCAGCAGCCAGAACACCCCTGAGAACACTGAAGCTTTCTTT.

V usage is TRBV4-3 and J usage is TRBJ2-7, with 7 nucleotides matching TRBD2. Germline V lookup: CDR1 LGHNA, CDR2 YSLEER. This CDR3 comprises 14 residues. The V gene end was trimmed by 0 bases and the J gene end by 2 bases; junction bases not matched to a gene: 1. CDR3 sequence reads: CASSQDAGAYEQYF. In DNA form, the CDR3 reads TGCGCCAGCAGCCAAGATGCGGGGGCCTACGAGCAGTACTTC.

The chain carries TRBV5-1 and TRBJ1-2; no clear D. CDR3 size: 14 residues. Germline loops: CDR1 SGHRS, CDR2 YFSETQ. Trimming shortened V by 4 bases and J by 9 bases, and 19 bases separated the two germline ends. The CDR3 loop is CASSGGRASSSYTF. The CDR3 coding sequence is TGCGCCAGCAGCGGTGGAAGAGCGAGCTCAAGCTACACCTTC.

CDR3: CASSYGATNYGYTF. CDR3 sequence (DNA): TGTGCCAGCAGTTATGGTGCGACTAACTATGGCTACACCTTC. The chain joins TRBV6-6 to TRBJ1-2; D unresolved. Germline-derived CDR1 and CDR2 are MNHNY and SVGAGI (reference sequence). The V end was cut by 3 bases, the J end by 0 bases, with 8 bases between. The CDR3 is 14 residues long.

The V gene is TRBV6-1, the J gene TRBJ1-5; D is unresolved. There are 10 residues in the CDR3. Looked up from germline, CDR1 is MNHNS and CDR2 is SASEGT. V was cut by 4 bases and J by 10 bases, with 5 bases left in between. This chain's CDR3 is CASSGGPQHF. In DNA, the CDR3 is TGTGCCAGCAGTGGGGGACCCCAGCATTTT.

This chain uses TRBV28 with TRBJ2-7, with D tentatively TRBD1 (6 bases). V was trimmed by 6 bases and J by 5 bases, leaving 17 bases between them. The CDR3 covers 14 residues. CDR1 is MDHEN and CDR2 is SYDVKM in the germline V gene. CDR3 DNA sequence: TGTGCCAGCAGCCCAGGGGCTGGTCTCCACGAGCAGTACTTC. Amino acids: CASSPGAGLHEQYF. Based on the CDR3 plus reference TRBV28 and TRBJ2-7, the full variable domain is DVKVTQSSRYLVKRTGEKVFLECVQDMDHENMFWYRQDPGLGLRLIYFSYDVKMKEKGDIPEGYSVSREKKERFSLILESASTNQTSMYLCASSPGAGLHEQYFGPGTRLTVT.

This clone was counted a single time. The genes are TRBV10-3 and TRBJ2-7; 8 bases agree with TRBD2. Germline V CDR1 and CDR2: ENHRY, SYGVKD. CDR3 size: 16 residues. V dropped 4 bases and J dropped 1; count of bases not matched to a gene: 9. CDR3 loop: CAISGTPAGGSYEQYF. CDR3 DNA: TGTGCCATCAGTGGTACCCCCGCGGGAGGTTCCTACGAGCAGTACTTC.

This clone has a single count. This chain uses TRBV7-8 with TRBJ1-5; D is unclear. Trimming took 0 bases from V and 10 from J, leaving 10 bases between them. Germline lookup yields CDR1 SGHVS and CDR2 FQNEAQ. The CDR3 is 13 residues long. The CDR3 loop is CASSLAPPSPQHF. CDR3 nucleotide sequence: TGTGCCAGCAGCTTAGCCCCCCCGAGTCCCCAGCATTTT.

The chain combines TRBV27 with TRBJ1-1; D unclear. Germline CDR1 is MNHEY and CDR2 is SMNVEV (reference sequence). This CDR3 comprises 13 residues. Trimming stripped 2 bases from V and 1 base from J, with 5 bases between. The CDR3 sequence is CASSLEGNTEAFF. CDR3 nucleotides: TGTGCCAGCAGTTTAGAGGGGAACACTGAAGCTTTCTTT.

The V gene is TRBV30, the J gene TRBJ2-5; 9 bases are a match to TRBD2. Germline loops: CDR1 GTSNPN, CDR2 SVGIG (reference sequence). The CDR3 has 15 residues. V lost 3 bases and J lost 4; bases outside the gene matches: 9. The CDR3 region has the DNA TGTGCCTGGAGCTCCCCAGCGGGAGGACGAGAGACCCAGTACTTC. It encodes CAWSSPAGGRETQYF.

V usage is TRBV27 and J usage is TRBJ1-1; D unclear. The CDR3 covers 14 residues. The ends were cut back, 6 bases at V and 7 bases at J, with 18 bases in the middle. Germline V CDR1 and CDR2: MNHEY, SMNVEV (reference sequence). The CDR3 DNA reads as TGTGCCAGCAGCCTTAGACTCTGGGGTGGTGAAGCTTTCTTT. This codes for CASSLRLWGGEAFF.

This chain joins TRBV27 and TRBJ2-1, with 10 nucleotides matching TRBD2. CDR1 is MNHEY, CDR2 SMNVEV, per germline (reference sequence). This CDR3 contains 16 residues. The V segment lost 4 bases and the J segment 8 bases; nucleotides outside the gene matches: 11. CDR3 nucleotide sequence: TGTGCCAGCAGTTCCCCCCGGGCTAGCGGGAGTCATGAGCAGTTCTTC. Protein sequence: CASSSPRASGSHEQFF.

The chain couples TRBV6-5 to TRBJ1-1; D is possibly TRBD1 (5 bases). This CDR3 contains 14 residues. Trimming removed 3 bases from V and 1 base from J, with 9 bases in between. Germline V lookup: CDR1 MNHEY, CDR2 SVGAGI. The CDR3 coding sequence is TGTGCCAGCAGTTATTCGCAGGGGAACACTGAAGCTTTCTTT. Its translation is CASSYSQGNTEAFF.

The chain combines TRBV5-6 with TRBJ1-2; D might be TRBD1 (5 bases). The V end was cut by 6 bases, the J end by 7 bases, with 16 bases between. Germline values: CDR1 SGHDT, CDR2 YYEEEE. The CDR3 totals 13 residues. In nucleotides, the CDR3 is TGTGCCAGCACCGCTATTTCCAGGGTTGGCTACACCTTC. Protein product: CASTAISRVGYTF.